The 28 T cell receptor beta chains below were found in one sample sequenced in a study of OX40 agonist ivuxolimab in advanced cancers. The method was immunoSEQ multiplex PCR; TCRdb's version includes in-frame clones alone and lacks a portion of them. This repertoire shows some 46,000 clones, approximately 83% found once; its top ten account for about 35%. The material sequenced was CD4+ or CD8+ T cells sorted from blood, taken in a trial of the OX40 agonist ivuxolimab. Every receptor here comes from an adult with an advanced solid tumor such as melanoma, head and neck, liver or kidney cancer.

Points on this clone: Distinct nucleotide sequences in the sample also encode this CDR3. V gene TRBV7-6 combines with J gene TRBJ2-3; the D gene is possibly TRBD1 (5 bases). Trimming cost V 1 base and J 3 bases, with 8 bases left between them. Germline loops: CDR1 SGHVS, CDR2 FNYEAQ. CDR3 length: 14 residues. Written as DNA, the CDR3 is TGTGCCAGCAGCTTAGAGGCAGGGACAGATACGCAGTATTTT. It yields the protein CASSLEAGTDTQYF.

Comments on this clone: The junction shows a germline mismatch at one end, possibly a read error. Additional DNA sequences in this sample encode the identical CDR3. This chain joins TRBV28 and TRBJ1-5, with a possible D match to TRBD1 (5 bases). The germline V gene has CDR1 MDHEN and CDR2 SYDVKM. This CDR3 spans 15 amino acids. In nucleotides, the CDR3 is TGTGCCAGCAGTCGGGACGGGTTTGAAGGGCAGCCCCAGCATTTC. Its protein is CASSRDGFEGQPQHF.

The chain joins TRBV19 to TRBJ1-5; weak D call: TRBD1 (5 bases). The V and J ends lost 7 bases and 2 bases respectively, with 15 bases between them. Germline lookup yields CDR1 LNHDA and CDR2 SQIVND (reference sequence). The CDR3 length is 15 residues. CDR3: CASNTLRGGNQPQHF. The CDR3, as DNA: TGTGCCAGTAATACCCTACGGGGGGGCAATCAGCCCCAGCATTTT.

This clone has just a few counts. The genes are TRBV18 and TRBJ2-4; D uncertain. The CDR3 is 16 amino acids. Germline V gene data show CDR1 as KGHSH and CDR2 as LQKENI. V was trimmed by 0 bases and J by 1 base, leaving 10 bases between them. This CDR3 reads CASSPPSMGAKNIQYF. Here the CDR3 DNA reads TGTGCCAGCTCACCACCTAGTATGGGGGCCAAAAACATTCAGTACTTC.

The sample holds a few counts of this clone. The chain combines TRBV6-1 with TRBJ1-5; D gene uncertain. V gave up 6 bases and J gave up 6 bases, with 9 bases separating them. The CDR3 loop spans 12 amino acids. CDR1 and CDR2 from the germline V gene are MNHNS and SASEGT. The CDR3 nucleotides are TGTGCCAGCAGCGGCCTCGGTCAGCCCCAGCATTTT. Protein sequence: CASSGLGQPQHF.

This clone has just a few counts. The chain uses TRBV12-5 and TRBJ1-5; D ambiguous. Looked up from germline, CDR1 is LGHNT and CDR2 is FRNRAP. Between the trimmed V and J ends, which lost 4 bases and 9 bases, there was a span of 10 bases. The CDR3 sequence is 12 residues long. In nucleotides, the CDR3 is TGTGCTAGTGGTTCCCCCGGAGGGCCCCAGCATTTT. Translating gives CASGSPGGPQHF. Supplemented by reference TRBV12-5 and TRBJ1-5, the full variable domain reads DARVTQTPRHKVTEMGQEVTMRCQPILGHNTVFWYRQTMMQGLELLAYFRNRAPLDDSGMPKDRFSAEMPDATLATLKIQPSEPRDSAVYFCASGSPGGPQHFGDGTRLSIL.

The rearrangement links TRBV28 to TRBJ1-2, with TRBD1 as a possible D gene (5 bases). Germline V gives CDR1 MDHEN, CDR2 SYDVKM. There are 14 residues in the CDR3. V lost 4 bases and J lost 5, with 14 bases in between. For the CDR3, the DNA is TGTGCCAGCAGTTCTTTTACCGACAGTTATGGCTACACCTTC. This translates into CASSSFTDSYGYTF.

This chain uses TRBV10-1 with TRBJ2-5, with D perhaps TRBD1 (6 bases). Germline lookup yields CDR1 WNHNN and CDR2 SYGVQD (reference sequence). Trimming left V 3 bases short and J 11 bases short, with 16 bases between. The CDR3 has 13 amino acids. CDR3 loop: CASSDQQGGEQYF. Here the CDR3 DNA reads TGCGCCAGCAGTGATCAACAGGGTGGAGAGCAGTACTTC.

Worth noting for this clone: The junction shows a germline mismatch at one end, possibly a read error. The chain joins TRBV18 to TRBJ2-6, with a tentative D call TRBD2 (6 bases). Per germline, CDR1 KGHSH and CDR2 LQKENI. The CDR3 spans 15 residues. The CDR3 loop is CASTPGGAGANVLTF. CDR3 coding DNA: TGTGCCAGCACACCAGGAGGGGCTGGGGCCAACGTCCTGACTTTC.

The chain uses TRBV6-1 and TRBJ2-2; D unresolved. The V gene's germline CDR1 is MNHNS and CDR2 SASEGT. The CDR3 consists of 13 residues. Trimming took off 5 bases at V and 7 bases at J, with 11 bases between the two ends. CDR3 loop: CASSRLSDGELFF. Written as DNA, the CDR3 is TGTGCCAGCAGTCGTCTATCGGACGGGGAGCTGTTTTTT.

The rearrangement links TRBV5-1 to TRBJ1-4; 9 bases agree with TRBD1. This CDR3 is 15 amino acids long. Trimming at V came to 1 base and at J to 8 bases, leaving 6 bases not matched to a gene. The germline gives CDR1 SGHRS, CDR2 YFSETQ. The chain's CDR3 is CASSLTTGGREKLFF. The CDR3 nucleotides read TGCGCCAGCAGCTTGACGACAGGGGGACGCGAAAAACTGTTTTTT. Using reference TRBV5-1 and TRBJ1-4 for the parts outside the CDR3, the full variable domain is KAGVTQTPRYLIKTRGQQVTLSCSPISGHRSVSWYQQTPGQGLQFLFEYFSETQRNKGNFPGRFSGRQFSNSRSEMNVSTLELGDSALYLCASSLTTGGREKLFFGSGTQLSVL.

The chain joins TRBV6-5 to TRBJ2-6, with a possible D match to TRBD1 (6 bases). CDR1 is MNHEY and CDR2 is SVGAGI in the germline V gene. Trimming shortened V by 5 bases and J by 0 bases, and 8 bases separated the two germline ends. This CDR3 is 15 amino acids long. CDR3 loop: CASSRQVSGANVLTF. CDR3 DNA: TGTGCCAGCAGTCGACAGGTCTCTGGGGCCAACGTCCTGACTTTC.

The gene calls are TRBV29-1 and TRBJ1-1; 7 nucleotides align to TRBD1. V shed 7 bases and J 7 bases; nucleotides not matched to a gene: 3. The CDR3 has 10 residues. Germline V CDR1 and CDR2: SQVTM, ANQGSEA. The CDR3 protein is CSGDSDEAFF. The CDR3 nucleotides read TGCAGCGGGGACAGTGATGAAGCTTTCTTT.

DNA for the CDR3: TGTGCCAGTAGTACCGGGACAGGGAACGAGCAGTACTTC. It yields the protein CASSTGTGNEQYF. The chain joins TRBV19 to TRBJ2-7; 9 bases line up with TRBD1. Germline assignment: CDR1 LNHDA and CDR2 SQIVND (reference sequence). This CDR3 spans 13 amino acids. V was pared by 4 bases and J by 5 bases, with 3 bases of the junction left unmatched.

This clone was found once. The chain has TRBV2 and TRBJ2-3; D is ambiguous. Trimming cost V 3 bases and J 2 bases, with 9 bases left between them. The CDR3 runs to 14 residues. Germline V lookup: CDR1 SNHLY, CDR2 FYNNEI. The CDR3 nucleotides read TGTGCCAGCAGTGAGGTTACACTCACAGATACGCAGTATTTT. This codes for CASSEVTLTDTQYF. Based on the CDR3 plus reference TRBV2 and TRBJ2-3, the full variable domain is EPEVTQTPSHQVTQMGQEVILRCVPISNHLYFYWYRQILGQKVEFLVSFYNNEISEKSEIFDDQFSVERPDGSNFTLKIRSTKLEDSAMYFCASSEVTLTDTQYFGPGTRLTVL.

The CDR3 reads CSGEKGSGDTQYF. CDR3 in DNA: TGCAGCGGCGAAAAGGGGAGTGGAGATACGCAGTATTTT. This rearrangement joins TRBV29-1 to TRBJ2-3; D may match TRBD1 or TRBD2 (5 bases each). Per germline, CDR1 SQVTM and CDR2 ANQGSEA. The CDR3 is made up of 13 amino acids. Trimming shortened V by 7 bases and J by 5 bases, and 16 bases separated the two germline ends.

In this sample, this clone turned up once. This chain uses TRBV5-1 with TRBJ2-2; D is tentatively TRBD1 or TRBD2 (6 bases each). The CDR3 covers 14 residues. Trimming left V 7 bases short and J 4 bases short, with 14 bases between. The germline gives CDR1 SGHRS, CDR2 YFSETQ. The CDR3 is CASSQGLGTGELFF. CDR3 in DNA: TGCGCCAGCTCACAGGGACTCGGCACCGGGGAGCTGTTTTTT.

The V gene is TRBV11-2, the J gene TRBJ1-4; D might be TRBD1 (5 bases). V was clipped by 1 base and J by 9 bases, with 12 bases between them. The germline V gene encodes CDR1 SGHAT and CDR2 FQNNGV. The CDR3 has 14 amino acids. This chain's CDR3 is CASSLGLGTQKLFF. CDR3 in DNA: TGTGCCAGCAGCTTAGGCCTGGGGACGCAAAAACTGTTTTTT.

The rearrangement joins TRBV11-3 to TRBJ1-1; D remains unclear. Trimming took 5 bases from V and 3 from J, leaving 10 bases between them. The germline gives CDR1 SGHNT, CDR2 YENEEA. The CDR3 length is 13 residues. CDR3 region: CASSPSKDTEAFF. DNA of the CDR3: TGTGCCAGCAGCCCCTCTAAAGACACTGAAGCTTTCTTT.

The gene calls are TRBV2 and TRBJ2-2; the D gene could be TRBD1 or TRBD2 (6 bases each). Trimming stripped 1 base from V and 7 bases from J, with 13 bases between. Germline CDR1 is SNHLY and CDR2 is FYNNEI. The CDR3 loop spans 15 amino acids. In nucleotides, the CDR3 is TGTGCCAGCAGTGAAGGTTCCAGGGGAGGCGGGGAGCTGTTTTTT. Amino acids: CASSEGSRGGGELFF.

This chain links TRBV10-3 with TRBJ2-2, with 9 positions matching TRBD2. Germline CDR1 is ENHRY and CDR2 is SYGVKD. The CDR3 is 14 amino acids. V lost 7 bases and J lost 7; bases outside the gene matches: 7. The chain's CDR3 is CAITPSGTDGELFF. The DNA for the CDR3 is TGTGCCATCACCCCTAGCGGGACCGACGGGGAGCTGTTTTTT.

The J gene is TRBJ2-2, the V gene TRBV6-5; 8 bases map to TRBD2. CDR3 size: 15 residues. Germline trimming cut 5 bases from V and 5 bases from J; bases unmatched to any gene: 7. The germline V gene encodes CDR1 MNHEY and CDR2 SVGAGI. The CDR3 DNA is TGTGCCAGCAGTAACTACTTAGCGGGAACCGGGGAGCTGTTTTTT. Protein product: CASSNYLAGTGELFF.

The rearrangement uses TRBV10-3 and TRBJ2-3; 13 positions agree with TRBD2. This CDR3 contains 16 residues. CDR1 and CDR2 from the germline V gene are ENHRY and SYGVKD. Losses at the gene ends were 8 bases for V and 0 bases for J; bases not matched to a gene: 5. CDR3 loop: CAIRLAGGTSTDTQYF. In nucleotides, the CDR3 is TGTGCCATCCGACTAGCGGGGGGCACTAGCACAGATACGCAGTATTTT.

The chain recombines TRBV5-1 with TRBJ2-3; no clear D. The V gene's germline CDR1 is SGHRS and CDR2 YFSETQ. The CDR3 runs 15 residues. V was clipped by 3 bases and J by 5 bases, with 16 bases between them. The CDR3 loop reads CASSSRSGGEDTQYF. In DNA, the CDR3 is TGCGCCAGCAGCTCCCGATCGGGTGGAGAAGATACGCAGTATTTT.

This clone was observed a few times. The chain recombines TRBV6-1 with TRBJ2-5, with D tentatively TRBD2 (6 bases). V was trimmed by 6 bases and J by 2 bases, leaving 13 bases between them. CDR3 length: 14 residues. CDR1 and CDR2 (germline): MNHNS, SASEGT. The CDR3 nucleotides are TGTGCCAGCAGGTCCCCGGGACTGCAAGAGACCCAGTACTTC. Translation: CASRSPGLQETQYF.

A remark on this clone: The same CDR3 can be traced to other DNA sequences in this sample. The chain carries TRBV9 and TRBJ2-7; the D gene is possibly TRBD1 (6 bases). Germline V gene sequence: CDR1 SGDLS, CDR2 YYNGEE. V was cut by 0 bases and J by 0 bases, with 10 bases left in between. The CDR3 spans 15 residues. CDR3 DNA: TGTGCCAGCAGCGTAGCACCGGGACACTCCTACGAGCAGTACTTC. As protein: CASSVAPGHSYEQYF.

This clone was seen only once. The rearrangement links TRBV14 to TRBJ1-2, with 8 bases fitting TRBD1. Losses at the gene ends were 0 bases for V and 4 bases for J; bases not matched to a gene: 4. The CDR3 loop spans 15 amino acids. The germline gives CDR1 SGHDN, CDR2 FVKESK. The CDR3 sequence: CASSQELGTGYGYTF. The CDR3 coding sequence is TGTGCCAGCAGCCAAGAATTGGGGACAGGCTATGGCTACACCTTC.

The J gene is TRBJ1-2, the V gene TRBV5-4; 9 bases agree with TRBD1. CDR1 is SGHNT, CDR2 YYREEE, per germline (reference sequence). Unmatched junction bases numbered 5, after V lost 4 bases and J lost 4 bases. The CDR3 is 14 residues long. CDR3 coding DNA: TGTGCCAGCAGCGAGGGACAGGGAGGCTATGGCTACACCTTC. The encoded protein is CASSEGQGGYGYTF.